Presented here are 4 T cell receptor beta chains from one specimen sequenced in a study of cytomegalovirus exposure and HLA in healthy donors. Assay: immunoSEQ multiplex PCR; the TCRdb copy retains only in-frame clones and omits some. In the table there are hundreds of thousands of clones, around four fifths of which are singletons. Sequencing was carried out using PBMCs. All receptors come from a young woman in good health and CMV-seronegative.

This chain joins TRBV2 and TRBJ2-3; 9 positions match TRBD2. CDR3 length: 15 residues. J gave up 2 bases and V 6 bases, and 6 bases lay outside the gene matches. CDR1 is SNHLY, CDR2 FYNNEI, per germline. Here the CDR3 DNA reads TGTGCCAGCAGGAGGCTAGCGGGGAACACAGATACGCAGTATTTT. This sequence encodes CASRRLAGNTDTQYF.

V and J are TRBV10-3 and TRBJ2-7; 7 bases align to TRBD1. There are 14 residues in the CDR3. The junction had 5 bases not matched to a gene; V was cut back by 6 bases and J by 0 bases. Germline V gene lookup returns CDR1 ENHRY and CDR2 SYGVKD. Here the CDR3 reads CAIRKDRSSYEQYF. CDR3 sequence (DNA): TGTGCCATCAGGAAGGACAGGAGCTCCTACGAGCAGTACTTC.

The rearrangement joins TRBV6-5 to TRBJ1-1, with D possibly TRBD1 on 5 matching bases. Trimming took 10 bases from V and 0 from J, leaving 15 bases between them. CDR3 length equals 14 residues. Germline-derived CDR1 and CDR2 are MNHEY and SVGAGI. In nucleotides, the CDR3 is TGTGCCATACGACCCGGGACGCTGAACACTGAAGCTTTCTTT. As protein: CAIRPGTLNTEAFF.

This chain uses TRBV6-6 with TRBJ2-7; TRBD2 matches at 12 bases. Looked up from germline, CDR1 is MNHNY and CDR2 is SVGAGI (reference sequence). The CDR3 spans 15 residues. The V gene end was trimmed by 6 bases and the J gene end by 4 bases; junction bases not matched to a gene: 7. CDR3: CASRISSGRVYEQYF. For the CDR3, the DNA is TGTGCCAGCAGAATATCTAGCGGGAGGGTTTACGAGCAGTACTTC.